Below are 23 T cell receptor beta chains sequenced from a single sample in a study of cytomegalovirus exposure and HLA in healthy donors. It was with 60 Vbeta and 13 Jbeta primers that the PCR ran. Generated by immunoSEQ multiplex PCR, the TCRdb table keeps only in-frame clones and is missing some. The sample yields 130,000 or so clones, 65% to 75% seen once. The sample was PBMCs. The origin of the receptors is a man in his forties or fifties in good health and CMV-seropositive.

The gene calls are TRBV18 and TRBJ2-7; the match to TRBD1 covers 7 bases. The CDR3 is 16 residues long. The germline CDR1 and CDR2 sequences are KGHSH and LQKENI. V gave up 4 bases and J gave up 4 bases; unmatched junction bases: 13. CDR3 protein: CASSLAGTVSGYEQYF. In DNA form, the CDR3 reads TGTGCCAGCTCACTCGCCGGGACAGTATCCGGTTACGAGCAGTACTTC.

V and J are TRBV27 and TRBJ2-1; perhaps TRBD2 as D (5 bases). From germline, CDR1 is MNHEY and CDR2 SMNVEV (reference sequence). With 0 bases removed from V and 4 bases from J, the gap between germline ends came to 10 bases. The CDR3 consists of 15 residues. CDR3 bases: TGTGCCAGCAGTTTATCGGTAGCGCTGTACAATGAGCAGTTCTTC. Amino acids: CASSLSVALYNEQFF.

J is TRBJ2-1 and V is TRBV27; 11 positions agree with TRBD2. This CDR3 has 14 amino acids. Unmatched junction bases numbered 4, after V lost 6 bases and J lost 6 bases. In germline, CDR1 is MNHEY, CDR2 SMNVEV (reference sequence). The DNA for the CDR3 is TGTGCCAGCAGGACTAGCGGGGCCACCAATGAGCAGTTCTTC. Translating gives CASRTSGATNEQFF.

The chain employs TRBV6-5 and TRBJ2-7, with 9 bases that match TRBD1. The CDR3 consists of 15 residues. CDR1 and CDR2 from the germline V gene are MNHEY and SVGAGI. J gave up 1 base and V 6 bases, and 7 bases lay outside the gene matches. The CDR3, as DNA: TGTGCCAGCAGGATGCGGACAGGGGAGTCCTACGAGCAGTACTTC. Its protein is CASRMRTGESYEQYF.

The chain carries TRBV25-1 and TRBJ1-3; maybe TRBD1 (5 bases). There are 14 residues in the CDR3. V lost 1 base and J 9 bases, leaving 13 bases between the germline ends. Germline assignment: CDR1 MGHDK and CDR2 SYGVNS. The CDR3 spells CASSESPIGGTIYF. CDR3 bases: TGTGCCAGCAGTGAATCACCAATCGGGGGCACCATATATTTT.

The CDR3: CASSILASNYGYTF. In DNA form, the CDR3 reads TGTGCCAGTAGTATATTGGCATCTAACTATGGCTACACCTTC. This chain links TRBV19 with TRBJ1-2, with D uncertain. Germline CDR1 LNHDA, CDR2 SQIVND (reference sequence). V was clipped by 2 bases and J by 0 bases, with 7 bases between them. The CDR3 runs to 14 residues.

This rearrangement joins TRBV5-1 to TRBJ2-5, with 8 bases matching TRBD1. Germline CDR1 is SGHRS and CDR2 is YFSETQ. The CDR3 sequence is 15 residues long. Germline trimming cut 0 bases from V and 5 bases from J; bases unmatched to any gene: 6. For the CDR3, the DNA is TGCGCCAGCAGCTTGGGCCAGGGGGCGATGGAGACCCAGTACTTC. Amino acid sequence: CASSLGQGAMETQYF.

V gene TRBV14 combines with J gene TRBJ1-1; no clear D gene. This CDR3 has 16 amino acids. The germline V gene encodes CDR1 SGHDN and CDR2 FVKESK. V was clipped by 3 bases and J by 3 bases, with 17 bases between them. The CDR3 sequence: CASSQFTGIIHTEAFF. The CDR3 DNA sequence: TGTGCCAGCAGCCAGTTTACCGGGATAATACACACTGAAGCTTTCTTT.

The chain joins TRBV27 to TRBJ1-5; maybe TRBD1 (5 bases). Germline V gene data show CDR1 as MNHEY and CDR2 as SMNVEV (reference sequence). The ends were cut back, 0 bases at V and 4 bases at J, with 7 bases in the middle. CDR3 length: 14 amino acids. The CDR3 DNA is TGTGCCAGCAGTTTATCATCAGGGAATCAGCCCCAGCATTTT. Residues: CASSLSSGNQPQHF.

The chain is built from TRBV18 and TRBJ2-7; D is undetermined. The CDR3 has 15 residues. Trimming pared 2 bases from V and 6 bases from J, leaving 17 bases between. Looked up from germline, CDR1 is KGHSH and CDR2 is LQKENI. The chain's CDR3 is CASSPLRQVFSEQYF. CDR3 DNA: TGTGCCAGCTCACCATTAAGGCAGGTCTTCTCCGAGCAGTACTTC.

The chain combines TRBV6-6 with TRBJ2-1, with 8 nucleotides matching TRBD1. J gave up 8 bases and V 2 bases, and 11 bases lay outside the gene matches. Germline-derived CDR1 and CDR2 are MNHNY and SVGAGI (reference sequence). The length of the CDR3 is 16 residues. CDR3 region: CASSYGGQGLQDEQFF. CDR3 DNA: TGTGCCAGCAGTTACGGCGGACAGGGCCTACAAGATGAGCAGTTCTTC.

The table lists this clone with a few counts. V and J are TRBV30 and TRBJ1-6, with unresolved D. This CDR3 comprises 12 residues. Germline-derived CDR1 and CDR2 are GTSNPN and SVGIG (reference sequence). Trimming stripped 5 bases from V and 8 bases from J, with 10 bases between. CDR3 bases: TGTGCCTGGTCCCGAGACTATTCACCCCTCCACTTT. Its translation: CAWSRDYSPLHF.

This clone has just one count. The rearrangement uses TRBV25-1 and TRBJ2-6; 7 bases are a match to TRBD1. Per the germline V gene, CDR1 is MGHDK and CDR2 is SYGVNS. The junction had 6 bases not matched to a gene; V was cut back by 4 bases and J by 0 bases. There are 17 residues in the CDR3. CDR3 DNA sequence: TGTGCCAGCAGTGCCGGGACAGTAAACTCTGGGGCCAACGTCCTGACTTTC. Translating gives CASSAGTVNSGANVLTF.

The chain joins TRBV6-5 to TRBJ1-2; 7 bases are a match to TRBD1. The CDR3 loop spans 14 amino acids. V lost 7 bases, J lost 4 bases, and 9 bases stayed unmatched. CDR1 and CDR2 from the germline V gene are MNHEY and SVGAGI. The CDR3 here is CASKPDRAAYGYTF. CDR3 DNA: TGTGCCAGCAAACCAGACAGGGCTGCCTATGGCTACACCTTC.

The rearrangement uses TRBV30 and TRBJ1-1; TRBD1 might be the D (6 bases). The V and J ends lost 4 bases and 0 bases respectively, with 12 bases between them. The CDR3 spans 14 residues. The germline CDR1 and CDR2 sequences are GTSNPN and SVGIG (reference sequence). CDR3 bases: TGTGCCTGGAAGAACAGGGATATGAACACTGAAGCTTTCTTT. Amino acid sequence: CAWKNRDMNTEAFF.

The CDR3 DNA is TGTGCCAGCAGCCGAGTTCGTCAGGGAATGAGGTCCACGTACGAGCAGTACTTC. Protein sequence: CASSRVRQGMRSTYEQYF. The chain links TRBV13 to TRBJ2-7; D is perhaps TRBD1 (5 bases). V lost 5 bases, J lost 4 bases, and 27 bases lay in between. This CDR3 is 18 amino acids long. CDR1 PRHDT and CDR2 FYEKMQ come from the germline V gene (reference sequence). Full variable domain (outside the CDR3, taken from reference TRBV13 and TRBJ2-7): AAGVIQSPRHLIKEKRETATLKCYPIPRHDTVYWYQQGPGQDPQFLISFYEKMQSDKGSIPDRFSAQQFSDYHSELNMSSLELGDSALYFCASSRVRQGMRSTYEQYFGPGTRLTVT.

The V gene is TRBV5-4, the J gene TRBJ2-7; 9 bases map to TRBD1. Germline V gene sequence: CDR1 SGHNT, CDR2 YYREEE (reference sequence). This CDR3 region has 15 residues. The junction had 5 bases not matched to a gene; V was cut back by 0 bases and J by 4 bases. This CDR3 reads CASSLGQGGKYEQYF. The DNA for the CDR3 is TGTGCCAGCAGCTTGGGACAGGGGGGCAAATACGAGCAGTACTTC.

This clone was seen only once. V usage is TRBV7-9 and J usage is TRBJ1-1, with no clear D. The CDR3 has 15 amino acids. CDR1 and CDR2 from the germline V gene are SEHNR and FQNEAQ (reference sequence). V lost 4 bases and J 0 bases, leaving 12 bases between the germline ends. The CDR3 protein is CASSSGKGLNTEAFF. CDR3 nucleotide sequence: TGTGCCAGCAGCTCCGGGAAAGGATTGAACACTGAAGCTTTCTTT.

The chain recombines TRBV28 with TRBJ2-2; TRBD2 agrees at 8 bases. Germline lookup yields CDR1 MDHEN and CDR2 SYDVKM. V was pared by 6 bases and J by 4 bases, with 10 bases of the junction left unmatched. The CDR3 runs to 16 residues. The CDR3 DNA reads as TGTGCCAGCAGGCTGGGCGGGGGGCCAATCACCGGGGAGCTGTTTTTT. Translation gives CASRLGGGPITGELFF.

This sequence joins TRBV5-1 and TRBJ2-2; 12 bases agree with TRBD2. Looked up from germline, CDR1 is SGHRS and CDR2 is YFSETQ. V dropped 5 bases and J dropped 5; count of bases not matched to a gene: 4. The CDR3 is 15 amino acids. DNA of the CDR3: TGCGCCAGCAGATCTCTAGCGGGAGGGACCGGGGAGCTGTTTTTT. Translating gives CASRSLAGGTGELFF.

The CDR3 protein is CATRRGETEAFF. In DNA, the CDR3 is TGTGCCACCCGCCGTGGGGAGACTGAAGCTTTCTTT. The chain carries TRBV25-1 and TRBJ1-1, with D unclear. V was trimmed by 10 bases and J by 5 bases, leaving 14 bases between them. Germline assignment: CDR1 MGHDK and CDR2 SYGVNS. The CDR3 spans 12 residues.

This clone came up a few times. V and J are TRBV6-1 and TRBJ2-5, with 8 bases that match TRBD1. The CDR3 runs 13 residues. With 2 bases clipped from V and 4 bases from J, the junction kept 0 bases outside the gene matches. Per germline, CDR1 MNHNS and CDR2 SASEGT. CDR3 sequence reads: CASSETGGETQYF. CDR3 DNA sequence: TGTGCCAGCAGTGAAACAGGGGGAGAGACCCAGTACTTC.

This clone was detected once. Here the CDR3 reads CASSRTSAATDTQYF. The CDR3, as DNA: TGTGCCAGCAGCCGGACTAGCGCCGCCACAGATACGCAGTATTTT. This chain connects TRBV5-4 to TRBJ2-3; 9 bases match TRBD2. J gave up 2 bases and V 4 bases, and 5 bases lay outside the gene matches. Germline loops: CDR1 SGHNT, CDR2 YYREEE (reference sequence). CDR3 length: 15 residues.